The entry that follows covers one TCR beta chain sequence. Germline loops: CDR1 DFQATT, CDR2 SNEGSKA (reference sequence). This CDR3 region has 13 residues. The data are from a study of regulatory T cells in long-lasting Graves disease. To make TCR beta libraries, researchers used iRepertoire HTBI primers and Arm-PCR of CDR3 regions. TCRdb re-analysed the multiplex PCR reads in MiXCR, keeping a single row per CDR3 protein. Seen here are hundreds of thousands of distinct CDR3 sequences, approximately 16% observed once, and the top ten hold roughly 30%. Indicated time point: newly diagnosed GD, antithyroid drugs for less than 3 months. RNA from PBMCs was the source of the TCR library. These same records also appear under a second study, on T cells in Graves' hyperthyroidism and ophthalmopathy. That report adds: The primer set for the first-round RT-PCR of the TCR CDR3 was HTBI.

The genes are TRBV20-1 and TRBJ2-5; the D gene could be TRBD1 or TRBD2 (5 bases each). The sequenced sample was peripheral blood mononuclear cells (PBMCs), obtained at new diagnosis, from a patient treated with antithyroid drugs. This receptor was identified in a man aged 35 to 55 with Graves disease. CDR3 bases: TGCAGGGCGTCCCGGGACCCAGCCGGGACCCAGTACTTC. This sequence encodes CRASRDPAGTQYF.